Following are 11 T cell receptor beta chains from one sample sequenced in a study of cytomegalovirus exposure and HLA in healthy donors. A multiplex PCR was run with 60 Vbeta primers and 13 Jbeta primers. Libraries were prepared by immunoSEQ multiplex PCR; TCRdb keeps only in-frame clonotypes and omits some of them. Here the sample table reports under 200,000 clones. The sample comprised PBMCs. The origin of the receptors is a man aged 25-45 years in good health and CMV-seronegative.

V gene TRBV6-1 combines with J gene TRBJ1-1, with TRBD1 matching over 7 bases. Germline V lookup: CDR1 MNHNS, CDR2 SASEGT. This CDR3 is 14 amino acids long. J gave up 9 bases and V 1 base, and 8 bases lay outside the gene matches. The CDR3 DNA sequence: TGTGCCAGCAGTGAAGTGTACAGGGGAGATAAAGCTTTCTTT. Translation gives CASSEVYRGDKAFF.

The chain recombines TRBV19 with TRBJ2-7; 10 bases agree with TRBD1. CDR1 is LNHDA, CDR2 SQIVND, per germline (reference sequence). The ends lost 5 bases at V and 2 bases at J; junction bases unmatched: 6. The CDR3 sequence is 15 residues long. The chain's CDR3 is CASSPRDRGTYEQYF. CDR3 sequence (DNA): TGTGCCAGTAGTCCCCGGGACAGGGGAACCTACGAGCAGTACTTC.

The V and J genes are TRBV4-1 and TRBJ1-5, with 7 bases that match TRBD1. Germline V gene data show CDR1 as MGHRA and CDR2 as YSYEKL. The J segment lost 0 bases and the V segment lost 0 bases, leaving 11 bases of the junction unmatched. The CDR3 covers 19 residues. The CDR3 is CASSQDRRDRLYSNQPQHF. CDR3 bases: TGCGCCAGCAGCCAAGATAGGAGGGACAGACTTTATAGCAATCAGCCCCAGCATTTT.

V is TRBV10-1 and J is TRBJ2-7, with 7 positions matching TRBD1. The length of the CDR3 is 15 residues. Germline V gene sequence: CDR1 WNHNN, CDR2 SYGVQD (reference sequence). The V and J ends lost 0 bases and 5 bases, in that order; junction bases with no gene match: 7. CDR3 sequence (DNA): TGCGCCAGCAGTGAGTCGGCGGACAGGCCACACGAGCAGTACTTC. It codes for CASSESADRPHEQYF.

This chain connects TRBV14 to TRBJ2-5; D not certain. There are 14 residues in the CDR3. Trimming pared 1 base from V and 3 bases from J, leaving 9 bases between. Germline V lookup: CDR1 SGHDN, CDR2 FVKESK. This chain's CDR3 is CASSQGPYEETQYF. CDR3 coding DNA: TGTGCCAGCAGCCAAGGGCCATACGAAGAGACCCAGTACTTC.

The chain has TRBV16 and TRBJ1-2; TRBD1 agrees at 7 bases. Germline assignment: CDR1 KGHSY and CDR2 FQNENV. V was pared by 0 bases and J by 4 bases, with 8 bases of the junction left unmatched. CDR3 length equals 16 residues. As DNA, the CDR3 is TGTGCCAGCAGCCAATCTTTGACAGGGCGAGGCTATGGCTACACCTTC. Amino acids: CASSQSLTGRGYGYTF.

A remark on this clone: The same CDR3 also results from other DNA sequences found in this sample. Here the CDR3 DNA reads TGTGCCAGCTCACCACCGGCAGGGAACACTGAAGCTTTCTTT. It yields the protein CASSPPAGNTEAFF. This sequence joins TRBV18 and TRBJ1-1; D gene uncertain. The CDR3 has 14 residues. Germline values: CDR1 KGHSH, CDR2 LQKENI. V was shortened by 0 bases and J by 1 base, with 6 bases between the two germline ends.

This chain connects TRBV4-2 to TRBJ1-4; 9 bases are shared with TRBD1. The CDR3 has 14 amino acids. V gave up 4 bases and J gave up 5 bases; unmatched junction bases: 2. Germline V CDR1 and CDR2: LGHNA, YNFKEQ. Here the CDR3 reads CASSPGQGNEKLFF. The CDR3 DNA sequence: TGTGCCAGCAGCCCGGGACAGGGAAATGAAAAACTGTTTTTT.

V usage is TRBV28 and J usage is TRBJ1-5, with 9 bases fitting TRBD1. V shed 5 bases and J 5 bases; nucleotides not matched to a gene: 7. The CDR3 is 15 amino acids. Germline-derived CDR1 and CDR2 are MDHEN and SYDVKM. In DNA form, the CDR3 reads TGTGCCAGCAGTAAAACCGGGACAGGGTATCAGCCCCAGCATTTT. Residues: CASSKTGTGYQPQHF.

CDR3 coding DNA: TGTGCCAGCAGCAAGTGGACAGGAGACTACGAGCAGTACTTC. Its protein is CASSKWTGDYEQYF. This rearrangement joins TRBV5-4 to TRBJ2-7; 7 bases fit TRBD1. There are 14 residues in the CDR3. Germline CDR1 reads SGHNT; CDR2 reads YYREEE (reference sequence). The J segment lost 3 bases and the V segment lost 4 bases, leaving 7 bases of the junction unmatched.

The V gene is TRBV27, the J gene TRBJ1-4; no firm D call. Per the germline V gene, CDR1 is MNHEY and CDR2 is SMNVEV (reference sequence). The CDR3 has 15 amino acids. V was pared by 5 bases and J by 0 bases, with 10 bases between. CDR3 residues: CASSPQLATNEKLFF. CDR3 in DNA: TGTGCCAGCAGTCCTCAGCTAGCAACTAATGAAAAACTGTTTTTT.